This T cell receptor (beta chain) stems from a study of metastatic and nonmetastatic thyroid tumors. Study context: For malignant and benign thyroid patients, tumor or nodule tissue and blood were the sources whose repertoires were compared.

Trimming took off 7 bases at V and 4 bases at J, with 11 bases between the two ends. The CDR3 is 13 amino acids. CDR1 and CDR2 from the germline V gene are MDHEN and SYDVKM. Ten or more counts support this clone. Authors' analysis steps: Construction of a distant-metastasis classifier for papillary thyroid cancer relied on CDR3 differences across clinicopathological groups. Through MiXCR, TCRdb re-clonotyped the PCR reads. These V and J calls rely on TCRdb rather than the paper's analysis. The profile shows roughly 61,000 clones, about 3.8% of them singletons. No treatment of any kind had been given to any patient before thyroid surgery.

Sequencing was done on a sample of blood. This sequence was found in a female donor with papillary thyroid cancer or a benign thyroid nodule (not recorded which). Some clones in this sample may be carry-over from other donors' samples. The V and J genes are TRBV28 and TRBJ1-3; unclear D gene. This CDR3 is CASTRTVGNTIYF. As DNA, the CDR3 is TGTGCCAGCACAAGGACCGTCGGAAACACCATATATTTT.